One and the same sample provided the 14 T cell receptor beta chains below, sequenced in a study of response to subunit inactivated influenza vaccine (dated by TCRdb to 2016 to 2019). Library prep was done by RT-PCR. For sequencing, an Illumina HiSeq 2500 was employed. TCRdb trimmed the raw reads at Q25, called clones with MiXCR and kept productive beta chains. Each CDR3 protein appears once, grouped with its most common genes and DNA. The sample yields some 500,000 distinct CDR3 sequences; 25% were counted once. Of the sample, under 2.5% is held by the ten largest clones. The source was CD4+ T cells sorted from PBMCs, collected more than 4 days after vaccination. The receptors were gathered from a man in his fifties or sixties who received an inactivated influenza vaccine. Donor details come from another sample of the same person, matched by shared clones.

CDR3 loop: CASRDIGNNEQFF. The CDR3 coding sequence is TGCGCCAGCAGAGATATAGGGAACAATGAGCAGTTCTTC. The chain employs TRBV5-1 and TRBJ2-1, with D unclear. The CDR3 runs 13 residues. Trimming cost V 5 bases and J 5 bases, with 11 bases left between them. Per the germline V gene, CDR1 is SGHRS and CDR2 is YFSETQ.

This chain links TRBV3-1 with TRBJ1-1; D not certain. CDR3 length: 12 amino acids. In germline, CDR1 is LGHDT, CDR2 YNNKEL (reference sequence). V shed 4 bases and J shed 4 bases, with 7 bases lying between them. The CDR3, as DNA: TGTGCCAGCAGCCGCCTAGGCACTGAAGCTTTCTTT. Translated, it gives CASSRLGTEAFF.

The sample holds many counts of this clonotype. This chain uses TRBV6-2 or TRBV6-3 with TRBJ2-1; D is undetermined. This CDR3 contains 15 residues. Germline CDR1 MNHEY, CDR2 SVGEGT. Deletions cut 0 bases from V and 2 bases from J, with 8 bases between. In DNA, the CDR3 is TGTGCCAGCAGTTACTCAACCCCAGCCTACAATGAGCAGTTCTTC. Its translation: CASSYSTPAYNEQFF.

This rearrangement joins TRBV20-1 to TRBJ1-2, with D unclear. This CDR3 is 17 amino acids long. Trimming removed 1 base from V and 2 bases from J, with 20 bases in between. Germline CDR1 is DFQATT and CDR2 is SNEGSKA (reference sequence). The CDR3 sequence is CSARVMAYRRHNYGYTF. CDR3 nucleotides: TGCAGTGCTAGAGTTATGGCATACCGGAGGCACAACTATGGCTACACCTTC.

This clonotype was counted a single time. The CDR3 protein is CASSPLEVGDRKTQYF. The CDR3 nucleotides are TGTGCCAGCAGCCCCCTTGAGGTAGGGGATCGGAAGACCCAGTACTTC. J is TRBJ2-5 and V is TRBV11-2; possibly TRBD1 for D (5 bases). The V gene lost 5 bases and the J gene lost 6 bases, with 22 bases spanning the gap. This CDR3 contains 16 residues. CDR1 and CDR2 from the germline V gene are SGHAT and FQNNGV.

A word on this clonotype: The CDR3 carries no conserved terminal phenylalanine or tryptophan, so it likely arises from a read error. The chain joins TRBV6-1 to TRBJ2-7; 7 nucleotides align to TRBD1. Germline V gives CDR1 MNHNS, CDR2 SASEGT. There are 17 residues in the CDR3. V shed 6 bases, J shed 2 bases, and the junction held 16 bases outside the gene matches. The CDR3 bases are TGTGCCAGCAGAGAATATCGACAGGGAAGAACGCCCTACGAGCAGTACTTA. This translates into CASREYRQGRTPYEQYL.

The CDR3 spells CASRRGSESSSTQYF. CDR3 nucleotide sequence: TGTGCCAGCAGGCGGGGGAGCGAGAGCTCGAGTACGCAGTATTTT. This chain joins TRBV27 and TRBJ2-3; 7 bases match TRBD2. The CDR3 has 15 amino acids. Germline V gene sequence: CDR1 MNHEY, CDR2 SMNVEV (reference sequence). With V trimmed by 6 bases and J by 8 bases, 14 bases remained unmatched.

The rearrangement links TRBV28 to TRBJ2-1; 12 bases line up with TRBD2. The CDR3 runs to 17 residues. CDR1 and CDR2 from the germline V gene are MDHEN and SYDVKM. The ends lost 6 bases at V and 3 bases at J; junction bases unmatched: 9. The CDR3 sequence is CASRPSTSGRGYNEQFF. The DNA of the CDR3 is TGTGCCAGCAGACCCTCGACTAGCGGGAGAGGCTACAATGAGCAGTTCTTC.

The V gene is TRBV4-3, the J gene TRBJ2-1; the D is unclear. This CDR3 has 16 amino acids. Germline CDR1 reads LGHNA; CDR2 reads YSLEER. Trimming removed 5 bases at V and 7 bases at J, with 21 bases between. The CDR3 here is CASSVTTGRKWNEQFF. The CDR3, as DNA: TGCGCCAGCAGCGTCACCACGGGTCGCAAGTGGAATGAGCAGTTCTTC.

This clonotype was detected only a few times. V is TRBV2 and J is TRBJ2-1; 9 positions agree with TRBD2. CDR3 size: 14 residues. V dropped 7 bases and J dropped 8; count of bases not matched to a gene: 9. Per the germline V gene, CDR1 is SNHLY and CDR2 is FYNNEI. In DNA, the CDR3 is TGTGCCAGCAAGAAGCGGGAGGTGGGCGATGAGCAGTTCTTC. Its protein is CASKKREVGDEQFF.

The CDR3: CSARDLAQGLGEQYF. For the CDR3, the DNA is TGCAGTGCTAGAGATTTAGCGCAGGGGCTGGGCGAGCAGTACTTC. The chain joins TRBV20-1 to TRBJ2-7, with D possibly TRBD1 on 6 matching bases. The CDR3 sequence is 15 residues long. Germline V CDR1 and CDR2: DFQATT, SNEGSKA (reference sequence). Trimming left V 0 bases short and J 6 bases short, with 18 bases between.

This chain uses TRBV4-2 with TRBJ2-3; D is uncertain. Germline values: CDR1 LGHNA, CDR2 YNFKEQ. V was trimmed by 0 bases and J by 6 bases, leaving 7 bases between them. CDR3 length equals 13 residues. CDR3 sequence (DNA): TGTGCCAGCAGCCAAGATGCAGAGGATACGCAGTATTTT. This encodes CASSQDAEDTQYF.

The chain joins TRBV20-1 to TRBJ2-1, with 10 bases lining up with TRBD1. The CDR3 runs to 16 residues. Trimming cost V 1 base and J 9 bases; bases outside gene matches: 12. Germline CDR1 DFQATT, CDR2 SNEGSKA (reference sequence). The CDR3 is CSARAVGTGVLSEQFF. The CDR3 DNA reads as TGCAGTGCTAGAGCGGTCGGGACAGGGGTTCTCTCTGAGCAGTTCTTC.

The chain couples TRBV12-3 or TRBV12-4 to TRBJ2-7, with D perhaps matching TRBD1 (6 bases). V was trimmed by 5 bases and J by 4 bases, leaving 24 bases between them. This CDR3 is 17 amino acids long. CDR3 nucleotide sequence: TGTGCCAGCAGTCGAGTCTATACAGGGTCCATGATATACGAGCAGTACTTC. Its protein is CASSRVYTGSMIYEQYF.